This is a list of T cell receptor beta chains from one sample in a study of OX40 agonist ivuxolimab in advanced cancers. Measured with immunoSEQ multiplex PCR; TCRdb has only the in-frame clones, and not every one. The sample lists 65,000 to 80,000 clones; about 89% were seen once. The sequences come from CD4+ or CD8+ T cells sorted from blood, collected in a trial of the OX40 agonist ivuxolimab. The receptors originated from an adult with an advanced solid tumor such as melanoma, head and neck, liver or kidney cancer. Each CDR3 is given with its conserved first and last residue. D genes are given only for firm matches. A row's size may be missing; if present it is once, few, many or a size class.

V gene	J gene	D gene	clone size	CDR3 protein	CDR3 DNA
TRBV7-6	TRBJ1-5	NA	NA	CASSSGVGSNQPQHF	TGTGCCAGCAGCTCCGGGGTCGGGAGCAATCAGCCCCAGCATTTT
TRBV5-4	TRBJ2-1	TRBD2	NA	CASSPGPGLADNEQFF	TGTGCCAGCAGCCCCGGGCCGGGACTAGCGGACAATGAGCAGTTCTTC
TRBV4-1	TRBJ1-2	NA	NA	CASSQHDKEGYGYTF	TGCGCCAGCAGCCAACACGACAAGGAAGGTTATGGCTACACCTTC
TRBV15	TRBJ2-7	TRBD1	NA	CATSREATGATEQYF	TGTGCCACCAGCAGAGAGGCGACAGGGGCGACCGAGCAGTACTTC
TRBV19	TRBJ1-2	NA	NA	CASSTRHKAANGYTF	TGTGCCAGTAGTACCCGACACAAAGCGGCAAATGGCTACACCTTC
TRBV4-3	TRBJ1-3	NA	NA	CASSEGYQGSGNTIYF	TGCGCCAGCAGTGAAGGGTATCAGGGCTCTGGAAACACCATATATTTT
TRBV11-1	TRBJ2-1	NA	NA	CASSLTGLSRSYNEQFF	TGTGCCAGCAGCTTGACGGGACTCTCCCGCAGCTACAATGAGCAGTTCTTC
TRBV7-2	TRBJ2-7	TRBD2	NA	CASSLRTSGTYEQYF	TGTGCCAGCAGCTTACGGACTAGCGGAACCTACGAGCAGTACTTC
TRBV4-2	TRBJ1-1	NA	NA	CASSQAGEAFF	TGTGCCAGCAGCCAAGCTGGTGAAGCTTTCTTT
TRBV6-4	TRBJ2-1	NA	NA	CASSVPPDEPDEQFF	TGTGCCAGCAGTGTCCCACCTGATGAGCCAGATGAGCAGTTCTTC
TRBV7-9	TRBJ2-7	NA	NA	CASSLPGPNPYEQYF	TGTGCCAGCAGCTTACCGGGGCCGAATCCCTACGAGCAGTACTTC
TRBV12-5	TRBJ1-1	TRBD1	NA	CASGLTGEATEAFF	TGTGCTAGTGGTTTGACAGGGGAAGCGACTGAAGCTTTCTTT
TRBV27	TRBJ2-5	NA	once	CASSLSFGSYQETQYF	TGTGCCAGCAGTTTATCTTTCGGGTCTTACCAAGAGACCCAGTACTTC
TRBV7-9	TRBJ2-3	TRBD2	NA	CASTKRELDTQYF	TGTGCCAGCACCAAGCGGGAGCTAGATACGCAGTATTTT
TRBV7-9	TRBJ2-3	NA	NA	CASSPATGEGHTDTQYF	TGTGCCAGCAGCCCAGCGACAGGGGAGGGCCACACAGATACGCAGTATTTT
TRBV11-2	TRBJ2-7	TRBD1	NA	CASSWRGQDEQYF	TGTGCCAGCAGCTGGCGGGGACAGGACGAGCAGTACTTC
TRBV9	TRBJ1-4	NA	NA	CASSVGPEPNEKLFF	TGTGCCAGCAGCGTAGGTCCGGAGCCTAATGAAAAACTGTTTTTT
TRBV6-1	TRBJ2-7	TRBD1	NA	CASNLGQGFYEQYF	TGTGCCAGCAACTTGGGACAGGGGTTCTACGAGCAGTACTTC
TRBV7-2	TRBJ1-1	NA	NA	CASSLRGTEAFF	TGTGCCAGCAGCTTGAGGGGCACTGAAGCTTTCTTT
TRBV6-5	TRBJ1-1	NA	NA	CASSSRDQGLNTEAFF	TGTGCCAGCAGTTCCCGGGATCAAGGATTGAACACTGAAGCTTTCTTT
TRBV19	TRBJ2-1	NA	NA	CASRSTVYEQFF	TGTGCCAGTAGATCGACAGTCTATGAGCAGTTCTTC
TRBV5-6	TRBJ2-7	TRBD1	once	CASSSLGTATYEQYF	TGTGCCAGCAGCTCCTTGGGGACAGCGACCTACGAGCAGTACTTC
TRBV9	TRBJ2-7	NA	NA	CASSVAADSYEQYF	TGTGCCAGCAGCGTAGCTGCAGATTCCTACGAGCAGTACTTC
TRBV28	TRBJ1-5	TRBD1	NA	CASSPFPGQGSNQPQHF	TGTGCCAGCAGTCCCTTTCCGGGACAGGGGAGCAATCAGCCCCAGCATTTT
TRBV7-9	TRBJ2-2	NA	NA	CASSLAQGVGELFF	TGTGCCAGCAGCTTAGCGCAGGGTGTCGGGGAGCTGTTTTTT
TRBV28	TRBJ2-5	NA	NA	CASSLGTGEVLETQYF	TGTGCCAGCAGCCTCGGGACGGGAGAGGTACTTGAGACCCAGTACTTC
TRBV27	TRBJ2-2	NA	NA	CASSFVPGSGELFF	TGTGCCAGCAGTTTTGTGCCCGGGTCCGGGGAGCTGTTTTTT
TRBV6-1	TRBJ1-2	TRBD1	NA	CASREQGALGGSYGYTF	TGTGCCAGCAGAGAACAGGGGGCGTTAGGGGGGAGCTATGGCTACACCTTC
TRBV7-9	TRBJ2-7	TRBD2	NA	CASTGLGNYEQYF	TGTGCCAGCACTGGACTAGGCAACTACGAGCAGTACTTC
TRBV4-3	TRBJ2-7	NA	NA	CASSQGRGGAVYEQYF	TGCGCCAGCAGCCAGGGTAGGGGAGGCGCGGTGTACGAGCAGTACTTC
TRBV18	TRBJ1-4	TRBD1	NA	CASSPPGQGREKLFF	TGTGCCAGCTCACCACCGGGACAGGGGAGGGAAAAACTGTTTTTT
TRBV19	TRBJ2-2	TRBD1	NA	CASTPPAGTDNTGELFF	TGTGCCAGTACCCCCCCGGCTGGGACAGACAACACCGGGGAGCTGTTTTTT
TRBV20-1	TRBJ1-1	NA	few	CSAPMNTEAFF	TGCAGTGCGCCTATGAACACTGAAGCTTTCTTT
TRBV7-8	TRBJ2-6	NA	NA	CASSPDLVYRALSGANVLTF	TGTGCCAGCAGCCCCGATCTGGTATACAGGGCACTCTCTGGGGCCAACGTCCTGACTTTC
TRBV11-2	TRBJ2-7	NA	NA	CASSLPGSYEQYF	TGTGCCAGCAGCTTACCCGGCTCCTACGAGCAGTACTTC
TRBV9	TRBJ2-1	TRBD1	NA	CASTPGDRSYNEQFF	TGTGCCAGCACCCCGGGGGACAGGTCCTACAATGAGCAGTTCTTC
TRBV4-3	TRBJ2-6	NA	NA	CASSLDWSGANVLTF	TGCGCCAGCAGCCTGGACTGGTCTGGGGCCAACGTCCTGACTTTC